The following is a TCR beta chain sequence with its context. The CDR3 has 13 amino acids. The junction had 7 bases not matched to a gene; V was cut back by 5 bases and J by 9 bases. This sample is drawn from a study of early T cells in non-severe SARS-CoV-2 infection. Study at large: Chains were not paired, and sequencing was done on bulk RNA from unsorted whole blood.

TCRdb fed the 5' RACE reads into MiXCR, producing one record per CDR3 protein. The sample holds tens of thousands of distinct CDR3 sequences, approximately 12% seen once. The specimen was whole blood. The source of this sequence is an adult who was a healthcare worker with PCR-confirmed SARS-CoV-2 infection or an uninfected control (not recorded which). This chain connects TRBV12-3 or TRBV12-4 to TRBJ2-1, with 7 bases that match TRBD1. The CDR3 DNA is TGTGCCAGCAGTGTGGGGACAGAGGGTGAGCAGTTCTTC. Translating gives CASSVGTEGEQFF.